This T cell receptor beta chain originates from a study of cytomegalovirus exposure and HLA in healthy donors. This table comes from immunoSEQ multiplex PCR, and its TCRdb copy is limited to in-frame clones, with some not included. The sample contains over 200,000 clones, 65% to 85% of which appear only once. Notes on this clone: Additional DNA sequences in this sample encode the identical CDR3.

Trimming cost V 3 bases and J 4 bases, with 12 bases left between them. Germline V CDR1 and CDR2: SQVTM, ANQGSEA. This CDR3 spans 13 amino acids. Specimen: PBMCs. The genes are TRBV29-1 and TRBJ1-1; a weak D match, TRBD1 (6 bases). The source of this sequence is a woman in her twenties or thirties in good health and CMV-seropositive. The CDR3 DNA is TGCAGCGTTGATAGGGGGGGAGGCACTGAAGCTTTCTTT. Translation gives CSVDRGGGTEAFF. Together with reference TRBV29-1 and TRBJ1-1, the CDR3 gives the full variable domain: SAVISQKPSRDICQRGTSLTIQCQVDSQVTMMFWYRQQPGQSLTLIATANQGSEATYESGFVIDKFPISRPNLTFSTLTVSNMSPEDSSIYLCSVDRGGGTEAFFGQGTRLTVV.